Sequencing of this T cell receptor beta chain was carried out in a study of blood T cells in healthy people across ages. Concerning this clonotype: Its antigen is not known. The junction differs from germline at one of its ends, possibly a read error.

CDR3 length: 14 residues. The V gene's germline CDR1 is SGHVS and CDR2 FNYEAQ. Whole-study results and caveats: Changes seen in expanded clonotypes were possibly confounded by donor CMV status left unknown. Compared with aged donors, long-lived donors showed fewer expanded clones, suggesting selection.

Primed by a sample-barcoded 5' primer and a J-beta primer mix, a second PCR proceeded for about 6 to 12 cycles. Each cDNA molecule carried a tag from a template-switch adaptor that contained 12 random nucleotides. TCRdb re-called the 5' RACE reads through MiXCR, storing one row per CDR3 protein. The sample lists around 970,000 distinct CDR3 sequences; 51% were seen once. This clonotype was sampled from a woman aged 55-70 years in good health. The sequencing input was blood. The rearrangement joins TRBV7-6 to TRBJ2-7, with TRBD2 identical over 11 bases. CDR3 region: CASNLAGGSNEQYF. For the CDR3, the DNA is TGTGCCAGCAACTTAGCGGGAGGGTCTAATGAGCAGTACTTC.